Below, 20 T cell receptor beta chains from the same sample are listed, as sequenced in a study of T cells in Graves' hyperthyroidism and ophthalmopathy. The source material, RNA transcripts, was used to amplify TCR beta CDR3 regions. TCR CDR3 underwent first-round RT-PCR with the HTBI primer set. TCRdb reprocessed the multiplex PCR reads via MiXCR and lists one record per CDR3 protein. The sample has 460,000 or so distinct CDR3 sequences, approximately 15% seen once. Sequencing was performed on blood. The receptors were sampled from a woman younger than 30 with Graves' hyperthyroidism.

In this sample, this clonotype turned up many times. This chain connects TRBV25-1 to TRBJ2-1; either TRBD1 or TRBD2 may supply D (6 bases each). The CDR3 loop spans 13 amino acids. The germline V and J ends were trimmed by 10 bases and 4 bases, with 14 bases remaining between them. CDR1 MGHDK and CDR2 SYGVNS come from the germline V gene. DNA of the CDR3: TGTGCCACTAGTAAGGGGGGTTACAATGAGCAGTTCTTC. This codes for CATSKGGYNEQFF.

Many counts were recorded for this clonotype. The chain couples TRBV10-3 to TRBJ1-1; TRBD1 agrees at 10 bases. CDR1 is ENHRY, CDR2 SYGVKD, per germline. With 6 bases clipped from V and 0 bases from J, the junction kept 10 bases outside the gene matches. The length of the CDR3 is 17 residues. Here the CDR3 reads CAIRATGGKRMNTEAFF. In DNA, the CDR3 is TGTGCCATCAGAGCGACAGGGGGCAAGAGAATGAACACTGAAGCTTTCTTT.

Many counts were recorded for this clonotype. The J gene is TRBJ2-5, the V gene TRBV6-1; D perhaps matches TRBD1 (6 bases). The CDR3 has 15 amino acids. Germline V gene data show CDR1 as MNHNS and CDR2 as SASEGT. V gave up 1 base and J gave up 8 bases, with 17 bases separating them. CDR3 sequence: CASSEDRVGFETQYF. The CDR3 DNA sequence: TGTGCCAGCAGTGAAGACAGGGTGGGATTCGAAACCCAGTACTTC.

The V and J genes are TRBV5-1 and TRBJ2-7; D may be TRBD1 or TRBD2 (5 bases each). V lost 5 bases to trimming and J lost 0 bases, with 9 bases between them. The germline V gene encodes CDR1 SGHRS and CDR2 YFSETQ. The CDR3 runs to 13 residues. CDR3 in amino acids: CASRWDRSYEQYF. CDR3 in DNA: TGCGCCAGCAGGTGGGACCGCTCCTACGAGCAGTACTTC.

This clonotype was seen repeatedly, ten times or more. V is TRBV7-3 and J is TRBJ1-5; D call uncertain. CDR3 length equals 12 residues. Germline CDR1 SGHTA, CDR2 FQGTGA. V was shortened by 4 bases and J by 6 bases, with 7 bases between the two germline ends. CDR3 protein: CASSSPGQPQHF. For the CDR3, the DNA is TGTGCCAGCAGCTCGCCCGGTCAGCCCCAGCATTTT.

V and J are TRBV30 and TRBJ1-5; 9 nucleotides align to TRBD1. V shed 4 bases and J 0 bases; nucleotides not matched to a gene: 13. The CDR3 spans 18 residues. Per germline, CDR1 GTSNPN and CDR2 SVGIG (reference sequence). CDR3 residues: CAWKQGAFLLDSNQPQHF. The CDR3 DNA follows: TGTGCCTGGAAACAGGGGGCATTCCTCCTTGATAGCAATCAGCCCCAGCATTTT.

This chain joins TRBV3-1 and TRBJ1-3; D not certain. CDR3 size: 15 residues. Between the trimmed V and J ends, which lost 3 bases and 0 bases, there was a span of 9 bases. Looked up from germline, CDR1 is LGHDT and CDR2 is YNNKEL (reference sequence). The DNA for the CDR3 is TGTGCCAGCAGCCAGTTAACAGACTCTGGAAACACCATATATTTT. Its protein is CASSQLTDSGNTIYF.

There are many counts of this clonotype. V usage is TRBV15 and J usage is TRBJ2-5, with no clear D. The CDR3 has 15 residues. CDR1 LNHNV and CDR2 YYDKDF come from the germline V gene (reference sequence). Trimming cost V 3 bases and J 1 base, with 12 bases left between them. Here the CDR3 reads CATSSLPGVQETQYF. The CDR3 region has the DNA TGTGCCACCAGCAGTCTACCTGGGGTCCAAGAGACCCAGTACTTC.

This clonotype was recorded once. The rearrangement uses TRBV10-3 and TRBJ2-1, with D possibly TRBD1 on 5 matching bases. CDR1 and CDR2 from the germline V gene are ENHRY and SYGVKD. The germline V and J ends were trimmed by 6 bases and 0 bases, with 9 bases remaining between them. The CDR3 covers 14 residues. CDR3 sequence reads: CAIRHDSSYNEQFF. The DNA of the CDR3 is TGTGCCATCAGACACGACAGCTCCTACAATGAGCAGTTCTTC.

In its sample, this clonotype was seen many times. The V call is TRBV19, the J call TRBJ2-1; D gene unclear. The CDR3 length is 16 residues. The V end lost 10 bases, the J end lost 1 base, and 20 bases lay between the germline ends. From germline, CDR1 is LNHDA and CDR2 SQIVND (reference sequence). Here the CDR3 DNA reads TGTGCCACCTCGACCCAAAGCGCTTTATCCTACAATGAGCAGTTCTTC. Translation gives CATSTQSALSYNEQFF. The full variable domain, its missing parts supplied by reference TRBV19 and TRBJ2-1, is DGGITQSPKYLFRKEGQNVTLSCEQNLNHDAMYWYRQDPGQGLRLIYYSQIVNDFQKGDIAEGYSVSREKKESFPLTVTSAQKNPTAFYLCATSTQSALSYNEQFFGPGTRLTVL.

This clonotype appeared many times. The rearrangement joins TRBV7-6 to TRBJ2-7, with D tentatively TRBD2 (6 bases). V shed 5 bases and J shed 2 bases, with 16 bases lying between them. The CDR3 is 15 amino acids. CDR1 and CDR2 from the germline V gene are SGHVS and FNYEAQ. In DNA form, the CDR3 reads TGTGCCAGCAGCCTCGGGACTTCCATTACCTACGAGCAGTACGTC. Protein: CASSLGTSITYEQYV.

This clonotype has at least ten counts. This chain uses TRBV6-2 or TRBV6-3 with TRBJ2-7; the D gene could be TRBD1 or TRBD2 (5 bases each). Trimming left V 2 bases short and J 2 bases short, with 7 bases between. The germline V gene has CDR1 MNHEY and CDR2 SVGEGT. The CDR3 consists of 13 residues. This CDR3 reads CASSYRDAYEQYV. The DNA for the CDR3 is TGTGCCAGCAGTTACAGGGACGCCTACGAGCAGTACGTC.

This clonotype occurred a few times. This sequence joins TRBV25-1 and TRBJ2-3, with D perhaps given as TRBD1 or TRBD2 (6 bases each). V was trimmed by 1 base and J by 7 bases, leaving 9 bases between them. The CDR3 consists of 13 residues. Germline values: CDR1 MGHDK, CDR2 SYGVNS. CDR3 nucleotides: TGTGCCAGCAGTGAATCGGGGGCCAATACGCAGTATTTT. Translated: CASSESGANTQYF.

This clonotype was found a few times. The V gene is TRBV6-8, the J gene TRBJ2-3, with 14 positions matching TRBD2. Trimming took 0 bases from V and 2 from J; bases not matched to a gene: 10. There are 20 residues in the CDR3. Germline V gene sequence: CDR1 MNHGY, CDR2 SAAAGT. CDR3 amino acids: CASSYSRGLAGDGATDTQYF. CDR3 DNA sequence: TGTGCCAGCAGTTACTCGAGGGGACTAGCGGGAGATGGGGCCACAGATACGCAGTATTTT.

This clonotype has a count of ten or more. The gene calls are TRBV19 and TRBJ2-1; D uncertain. The CDR3 runs to 17 residues. Trimming cost V 4 bases and J 9 bases, with 25 bases left between them. Germline CDR1 LNHDA, CDR2 SQIVND (reference sequence). The CDR3 loop reads CASSNPLVAGVYIEQFF. CDR3 DNA sequence: TGTGCCAGTAGTAATCCCCTCGTAGCTGGGGTCTATATTGAGCAGTTCTTC. Full variable domain (remainder filled in from reference TRBV19 and TRBJ2-1): DGGITQSPKYLFRKEGQNVTLSCEQNLNHDAMYWYRQDPGQGLRLIYYSQIVNDFQKGDIAEGYSVSREKKESFPLTVTSAQKNPTAFYLCASSNPLVAGVYIEQFFGPGTRLTVL.

This clonotype was seen repeatedly, ten times or more. The chain employs TRBV2 and TRBJ1-5, with D maybe TRBD1 (5 bases). Germline values: CDR1 SNHLY, CDR2 FYNNEI. This CDR3 contains 14 residues. Deletions cut 8 bases from V and 0 bases from J, with 11 bases between. The CDR3 nucleotides read TGTGCCAGCTCGAGGGGCCTTAGCAATCAGCCCCAGCATTTT. Encoded protein: CASSRGLSNQPQHF. The full variable domain, its missing parts supplied by reference TRBV2 and TRBJ1-5, is EPEVTQTPSHQVTQMGQEVILRCVPISNHLYFYWYRQILGQKVEFLVSFYNNEISEKSEIFDDQFSVERPDGSNFTLKIRSTKLEDSAMYFCASSRGLSNQPQHFGDGTRLSIL.

This clonotype appeared many times. The J gene is TRBJ2-7, the V gene TRBV6-1, with 12 nucleotides matching TRBD2. The germline V gene has CDR1 MNHNS and CDR2 SASEGT. V lost 6 bases to trimming and J lost 1 base; unmatched junction nucleotides: 4. The CDR3 runs 15 residues. The chain's CDR3 is CASRPTSGRSYEQYF. The CDR3 region has the DNA TGTGCCAGCAGACCGACTAGCGGGAGATCCTACGAGCAGTACTTC.

There are a few counts of this clonotype. The chain combines TRBV19 with TRBJ1-5; 9 bases agree with TRBD1. There are 12 residues in the CDR3. V lost 7 bases, J lost 11 bases, and 6 bases stayed unmatched. Germline CDR1 reads LNHDA; CDR2 reads SQIVND (reference sequence). In DNA form, the CDR3 reads TGTGCCAGTACCGGACAGGGGCTAGCCCAGCATTTT. Residues: CASTGQGLAQHF.

This clonotype has at least ten counts. The rearrangement joins TRBV2 to TRBJ2-5; a possible D gene is TRBD2 (5 bases). V lost 9 bases to trimming and J lost 2 bases, with 19 bases between them. CDR1 and CDR2 (germline): SNHLY, FYNNEI. CDR3 length equals 15 residues. CDR3 amino acids: CASGRASRVQETQYF. The CDR3 bases are TGTGCCAGTGGGCGGGCCTCAAGGGTGCAAGAGACCCAGTACTTC.

This chain links TRBV4-1 with TRBJ2-7, with D possibly being TRBD1 (6 bases). The CDR3 contains 14 residues. Trimming shortened V by 4 bases and J by 4 bases, and 14 bases separated the two germline ends. The V gene's germline CDR1 is MGHRA and CDR2 YSYEKL. CDR3 bases: TGCGCCAGCAGCCCGGTAGAGGGGGAGTACGAGCAGTACTTC. Amino acid sequence: CASSPVEGEYEQYF.